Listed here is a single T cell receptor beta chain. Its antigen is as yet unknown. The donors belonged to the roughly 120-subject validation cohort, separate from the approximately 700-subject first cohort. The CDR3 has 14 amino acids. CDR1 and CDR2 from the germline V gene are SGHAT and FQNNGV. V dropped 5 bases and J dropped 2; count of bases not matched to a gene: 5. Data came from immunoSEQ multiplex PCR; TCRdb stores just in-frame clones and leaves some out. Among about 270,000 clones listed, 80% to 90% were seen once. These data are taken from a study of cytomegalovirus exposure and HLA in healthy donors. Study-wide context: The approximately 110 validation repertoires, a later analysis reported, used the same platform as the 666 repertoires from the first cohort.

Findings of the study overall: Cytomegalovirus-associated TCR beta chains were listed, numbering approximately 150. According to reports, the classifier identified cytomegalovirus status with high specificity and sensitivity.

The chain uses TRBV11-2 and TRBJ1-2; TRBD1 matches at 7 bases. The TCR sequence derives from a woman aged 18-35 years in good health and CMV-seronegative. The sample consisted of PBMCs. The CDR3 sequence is CASSLSTGNYGYTF. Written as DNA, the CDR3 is TGTGCCAGCAGCCTCTCGACAGGGAACTATGGCTACACCTTC.